This T cell receptor beta chain is from a study of shared clonotypes between healthy human individuals. V was cut by 2 bases and J by 8 bases, with 16 bases left in between. Germline V gene data show CDR1 as MDHEN and CDR2 as SYDVKM. The CDR3 runs 14 residues. The sorted-subset replicate PCRs were given around 200 ng DNA, which is around 29,000 T cell genomes. Authors' analysis steps: Junction-only sequences produced by ImmunoSEQ had no quality scores, so filtering differed. The method was immunoSEQ multiplex PCR; TCRdb's version includes in-frame clones alone and lacks a portion of them. That table is the source of V, J and clone size, and D and trimming were worked out from the DNA. The table lists around 2.5 million clones, roughly 93% of them singletons. This clone was detected only once.

The source material was naive CD4+ T cells from PBMCs. The subset was: CD45RA+ positively selected. The V and J genes are TRBV28 and TRBJ2-7; either TRBD1 or TRBD2 may supply D (5 bases each). The receptor was isolated from a man between 18 and 29 years old in good health. Some clones in this sample may be carry-over from other donors' samples. The chain's CDR3 is CASSLRQWRVKQYF. The CDR3 DNA is TGTGCCAGCAGTTTACGACAGTGGCGGGTGAAGCAGTACTTC. The full variable domain, its missing parts supplied by reference TRBV28 and TRBJ2-7, is DVKVTQSSRYLVKRTGEKVFLECVQDMDHENMFWYRQDPGLGLRLIYFSYDVKMKEKGDIPEGYSVSREKKERFSLILESASTNQTSMYLCASSLRQWRVKQYFGPGTRLTVT.